This TCR beta chain stems from a study of identical twins. cDNA molecules carried unique molecular identifiers, and template switching added a universal primer site. TCRdb itself ran the 5' RACE reads through MiXCR, one entry per CDR3 protein. The sample contains 570,000 or so distinct CDR3 sequences, approximately 9.6% of which appear only once. The donor group consisted entirely of healthy Caucasians. The germline CDR1 and CDR2 sequences are DFQATT and SNEGSKA (reference sequence). This CDR3 region has 16 residues. V lost 0 bases and J lost 8, with 20 bases in between. This clonotype was recorded a few times. These data also featured in a second study, about yellow fever vaccine responses in identical twins. That source reports: Twins reportedly mounted vaccine T cell responses that seemed partly convergent, partly personalized.

This chain joins TRBV20-1 and TRBJ2-1, with D possibly being TRBD1 or TRBD2 (6 bases each). The sample taken for sequencing was PBMCs. The sequence derives from a woman younger than 35 in good health. CDR3 nucleotides: TGCAGTGCTAGAGATCTAGGGGGGACCCGCCGAGATGAGCAGTTCTTC. Its translation is CSARDLGGTRRDEQFF.